The T cell receptor beta chain under discussion was sequenced for a study of control samples from healthy donors and cancer patients. Sequencing was performed with immunoSEQ multiplex PCR; in TCRdb, only in-frame clones are kept and a portion is missing. The sample holds approximately 93,000 clones; around nine tenths are singletons and the top ten take roughly a tenth. Trimming cost V 8 bases and J 8 bases, with 16 bases left between them. Germline V gene data show CDR1 as SNHLY and CDR2 as FYNNEI. The CDR3 sequence is 14 residues long. V is TRBV2 and J is TRBJ1-6, with D perhaps TRBD1 (6 bases). The sample consisted of PBMCs. This TCR derives from a woman aged 45-60 years with colorectal cancer. CDR3 sequence (DNA): TGTGCCAGCGTTCCACTCAGGGGTGATTCACCCCTCCACTTT. Its translation: CASVPLRGDSPLHF. Full variable domain (remainder filled in from reference TRBV2 and TRBJ1-6): EPEVTQTPSHQVTQMGQEVILRCVPISNHLYFYWYRQILGQKVEFLVSFYNNEISEKSEIFDDQFSVERPDGSNFTLKIRSTKLEDSAMYFCASVPLRGDSPLHFGNGTRLTVT.